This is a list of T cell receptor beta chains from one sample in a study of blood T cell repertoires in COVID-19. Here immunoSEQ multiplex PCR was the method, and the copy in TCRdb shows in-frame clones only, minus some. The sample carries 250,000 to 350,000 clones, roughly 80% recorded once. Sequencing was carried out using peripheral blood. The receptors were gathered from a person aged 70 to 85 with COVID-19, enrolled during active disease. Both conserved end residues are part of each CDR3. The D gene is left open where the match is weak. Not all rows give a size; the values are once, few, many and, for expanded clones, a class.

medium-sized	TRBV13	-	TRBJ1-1	TGTGCCAGCAGCTGGTCCCAGGGATCTGAAGCTTTCTTT	CASSWSQGSEAFF
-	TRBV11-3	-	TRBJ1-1	TGTGCCAGCAGCTTAGATGGGGGCGGAAACACTGAAGCTTTCTTT	CASSLDGGGNTEAFF
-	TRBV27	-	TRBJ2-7	TGTGCCAGCAGCTCCCGGACAGATTTCTCCTACGAGCAGTACTTC	CASSSRTDFSYEQYF
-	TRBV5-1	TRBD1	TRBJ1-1	TGCGCCAGCAGCTTTCCGGACAGGGGGCAGGGCACTGAAGCTTTCTTT	CASSFPDRGQGTEAFF
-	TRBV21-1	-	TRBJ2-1	TGTGCCAGCAGCAATAGCCTGGGTGAGCAGTTCTTC	CASSNSLGEQFF
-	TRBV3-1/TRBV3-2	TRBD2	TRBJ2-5	TGTGCCAGGTATGGACTAGCGGGAGTGGAGACCCAGTACTTC	CARYGLAGVETQYF
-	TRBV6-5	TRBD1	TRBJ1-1	TGTGCCAGCAGCTTTGGGACAGAAATACTAGAAGCTTTCTTT	CASSFGTEILEAFF
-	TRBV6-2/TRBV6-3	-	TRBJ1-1	TGTGCCAGCAGTTACGGAACAGTCCAGACCAAAGCTTTCTTT	CASSYGTVQTKAFF
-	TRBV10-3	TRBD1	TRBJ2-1	TGTGCCTCCACAGACAGGGCTGGGTATGAGCAGTTCTTC	CASTDRAGYEQFF
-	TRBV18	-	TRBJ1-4	TGTGCCAGCTCCTCGGGTGGGGCAGCCGAAAAACTGTTTTTT	CASSSGGAAEKLFF
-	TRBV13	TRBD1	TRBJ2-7	TGTGCCAGCAGCGACAGGGGGAGGGGTATGCTCTACGAGCAGTACTTC	CASSDRGRGMLYEQYF
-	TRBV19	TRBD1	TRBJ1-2	TGTGCCAGTAGTATGGGGGCCAGGGGGAACTATGGCTACACCTTC	CASSMGARGNYGYTF
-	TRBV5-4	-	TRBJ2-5	TGTGCCAGCAGTTCCGGACTACGAGGGTCGGGTGTCCAGTACTTC	CASSSGLRGSGVQYF
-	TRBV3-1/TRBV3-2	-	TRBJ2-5	TGTGCCAGCAGCCAAGATCACCAGGGATGGGAGACCCAGTACTTC	CASSQDHQGWETQYF